Listed below are T cell receptor beta chains from one sample, sequenced in a study of T cell repertoires in cytomegalovirus infection. One entry per CDR3 protein, called by TCRdb with MiXCR from the reads. The data contain fewer than 250,000 distinct CDR3 sequences, 9% to 15% of them singletons. Sequencing used PBMCs. The source is a human donor in good health (CMV status not recorded). Some clones in this sample may be carry-over from other donors' samples. CDR3s include the opening cysteine and the closing phenylalanine or tryptophan.

J gene: TRBJ2-1; V gene: TRBV28; CDR3 protein: CASSFIGWQGQGEQFF
J gene: TRBJ2-1; V gene: TRBV4-3; CDR3 protein: CASSPDRGYLNEQFF
J gene: TRBJ2-2; V gene: TRBV7-6; CDR3 protein: CASTLRTGNTGELFF
J gene: TRBJ1-2; V gene: TRBV18; CDR3 protein: CASSPLDTRTGYTF
J gene: TRBJ2-5; V gene: TRBV7-2; CDR3 protein: CASSLRFGQETQYF
J gene: TRBJ2-4; V gene: TRBV12-3/TRBV12-4; CDR3 protein: CASSATGLQAKNIQYF
J gene: TRBJ2-5; V gene: TRBV7-2; CDR3 protein: CASRARTGIQETQYF
J gene: TRBJ1-1; V gene: TRBV29-1; CDR3 protein: CSVEEGGTEAFF
J gene: TRBJ2-7; V gene: TRBV28; CDR3 protein: CASSWEGEQYF
J gene: TRBJ2-3; V gene: TRBV24-1; CDR3 protein: CATRLAGGDTQYF
J gene: TRBJ2-1; V gene: TRBV20-1; CDR3 protein: CSARTAGGPYNEQFF
J gene: TRBJ2-1; V gene: TRBV2; CDR3 protein: CASSPNRASGRKLNNEQFF
J gene: TRBJ2-1; V gene: TRBV20-1; CDR3 protein: CSARDSGGGHLLYNEQFF
J gene: TRBJ2-1; V gene: TRBV20-1; CDR3 protein: CSGDSGGAGEQFF
J gene: TRBJ2-7; V gene: TRBV5-1; CDR3 protein: CASSLVPSRRYEQYF
J gene: TRBJ2-1; V gene: TRBV19; CDR3 protein: CASSISLAGAGEQFF
J gene: TRBJ2-5; V gene: TRBV29-1; CDR3 protein: CSVELGIQETQYF
J gene: TRBJ1-2; V gene: TRBV7-9; CDR3 protein: CASSPMGGAPGSGYTF
J gene: TRBJ2-7; V gene: TRBV20-1; CDR3 protein: CSARVAPYEQYF
J gene: TRBJ2-7; V gene: TRBV5-4; CDR3 protein: CASSSYASGRAGEQYF
J gene: TRBJ2-7; V gene: TRBV3-1; CDR3 protein: CASGLGAGGRYF
J gene: TRBJ2-2; V gene: TRBV7-9; CDR3 protein: CASSLEGGGELFF
J gene: TRBJ1-2; V gene: TRBV15; CDR3 protein: CATSRDPGRENTF
J gene: TRBJ1-1; V gene: TRBV27; CDR3 protein: CASSTARRDAEAFF
J gene: TRBJ2-5; V gene: TRBV5-1; CDR3 protein: CASGSGTIQETQYF
J gene: TRBJ1-5; V gene: TRBV20-1; CDR3 protein: CSAIRGALDSNQPQHF
J gene: TRBJ2-5; V gene: TRBV7-2; CDR3 protein: CASSFNREETQYF
J gene: TRBJ1-1; V gene: TRBV5-1; CDR3 protein: CASSFGSGDMNTEAFF
J gene: TRBJ2-2; V gene: TRBV6-6; CDR3 protein: CASSYPTSDRGNTGELFF
J gene: TRBJ1-2; V gene: TRBV11-2; CDR3 protein: CASSSPRQGGLGYTF
J gene: TRBJ2-7; V gene: TRBV7-2; CDR3 protein: CASIEGPGPYEQYF
J gene: TRBJ2-2; V gene: TRBV7-2; CDR3 protein: CASSLDAGEYTGELFF
J gene: TRBJ2-7; V gene: TRBV5-4; CDR3 protein: CASSLASGGTYEQYF
J gene: TRBJ2-5; V gene: TRBV6-2/TRBV6-3; CDR3 protein: CASSPGQRGGETQYF
J gene: TRBJ2-5; V gene: TRBV11-3; CDR3 protein: CASSLPGAGVEETQYF
J gene: TRBJ1-3; V gene: TRBV14; CDR3 protein: CASSQARLPRPGNTIYF
J gene: TRBJ2-4; V gene: TRBV4-2; CDR3 protein: CASSQDPSSGGNIQYF
J gene: TRBJ1-2; V gene: TRBV7-2; CDR3 protein: CASSLMNAGYTF
J gene: TRBJ1-2; V gene: TRBV7-9; CDR3 protein: CASSLASSHNYGYTF
J gene: TRBJ1-1; V gene: TRBV11-3; CDR3 protein: CASSLRTGGAFF
J gene: TRBJ2-5; V gene: TRBV5-6; CDR3 protein: CASSLGTRQETQYF
J gene: TRBJ2-7; V gene: TRBV28; CDR3 protein: CASRQGPYEQYF
J gene: TRBJ2-7; V gene: TRBV10-3; CDR3 protein: CAISVQGGYEQYF
J gene: TRBJ2-1; V gene: TRBV6-5; CDR3 protein: CASSFVGGEQFF
J gene: TRBJ1-1; V gene: TRBV20-1; CDR3 protein: CSATKIQGHTEAFF
J gene: TRBJ2-5; V gene: TRBV29-1; CDR3 protein: CSVVVRDETQYF
J gene: TRBJ2-4; V gene: TRBV28; CDR3 protein: CASTAGGILAKNIQYF
J gene: TRBJ1-5; V gene: TRBV6-1; CDR3 protein: CASRPDREGNQPQHF
J gene: TRBJ2-3; V gene: TRBV7-2; CDR3 protein: CASSSSPLTSGGAGTQYF
J gene: TRBJ2-1; V gene: TRBV7-3; CDR3 protein: CASSIAMGSYNEQFF
J gene: TRBJ1-5; V gene: TRBV28; CDR3 protein: CASSLWGGKQPQHF
J gene: TRBJ1-5; V gene: TRBV6-1; CDR3 protein: CASSESQARGGQPQHF
J gene: TRBJ2-2; V gene: TRBV7-3; CDR3 protein: CASSLTGDTGELFF
J gene: TRBJ2-5; V gene: TRBV29-1; CDR3 protein: CSVKRTGGETQYF
J gene: TRBJ2-1; V gene: TRBV5-1; CDR3 protein: CASSRIGSVSYNEQFF
J gene: TRBJ2-5; V gene: TRBV14; CDR3 protein: CASSRLVDKETQYF
J gene: TRBJ2-7; V gene: TRBV19; CDR3 protein: CASSIGGQGISYEQYF
J gene: TRBJ2-3; V gene: TRBV14; CDR3 protein: CASSQVETGYTDTQYF
J gene: TRBJ1-2; V gene: TRBV29-1; CDR3 protein: CSVEFGGGYTF
J gene: TRBJ2-7; V gene: TRBV7-2; CDR3 protein: CASSFILAGTYEQYF